This TCR beta chain was sequenced for a study of blood T cell repertoires in COVID-19. Study background: Both acute and convalescent COVID-19 samples were obtained from the United States, Italy and Spain. T cells, B-cell-depleted T cells, or PBMCs supplied cDNA or gDNA.

This clone has just a few counts. Original analysis: Reference gene primer amplification gave nucleated cell count estimates. Using immunoSEQ multiplex PCR, the repertoire was profiled, and TCRdb retains in-frame clones only, with some absent. That table is the source of V, J and clone size, and D and trimming were worked out from the DNA. The data show 120,000 to 150,000 clones, about four fifths seen once. The CDR3 runs to 14 residues. Germline assignment: CDR1 LNHDA and CDR2 SQIVND (reference sequence). Between the trimmed V and J ends, which lost 6 bases and 2 bases, there was a span of 11 bases. V is TRBV19 and J is TRBJ1-5; possible D gene TRBD1, 6 bases. The sample taken for sequencing was peripheral blood. This TCR was sampled from a human donor with acute or convalescent COVID-19. The donor label of this sample is uncertain. CDR3 DNA sequence: TGTGCCAGTAGCTCCTCAGGGGGCAATCAGCCCCAGCATTTT. Protein product: CASSSSGGNQPQHF.